Described below is a single T cell receptor beta chain sequence and its context. The antigen this receptor binds is unknown. The input lacks base qualities; no much larger clone sits a single base away. The entry originates in a study of graft-versus-host responses after intestinal transplantation (dated by TCRdb to about 2021). For the wider study: Recipients received multivisceral, liver-intestinal, or isolated intestinal transplants. Anti-thymocyte globulin induction was given to all recipients, followed by maintenance tacrolimus and steroids for about 3 years. Bulk TCR-beta CDR3 sequencing was used to track graft-versus-host and host-versus-graft alloreactive T cell clones in the graft, circulation and bone marrow after intestinal transplantation. Alloreactive clones were identified by sequencing pre-transplant mixed lymphocyte reaction products and comparing these products with unstimulated pre-transplant donor and recipient T cells. A cohort of about 25 intestinal transplant recipients, including one retransplant, was enrolled, and a few patients lacking pretransplant specimens were excluded. A peak of at least 4% donor T cells among recipient peripheral blood mononuclear cells was the definition used for donor T cell macrochimerism. Instead of going to the commercial service, samples from a few later patients were sequenced in-house on an Illumina MiSeq and processed with MiXCR.

Library creation used the immunoSEQ multiplex PCR assay. For most patients, genomic DNA was subjected to high-throughput TCR-beta CDR3 sequencing by Adaptive Biotechnologies. On the authors' methods: Adaptive's ImmunoSEQ software was the source of the TCR sequencing data for 18 patients, while a few other patients were processed with MiXCR and VDJtools. CDR3 nucleotide sequences shared between donor and recipient were removed because the origin of such sequences could not be assigned. At least 2-fold expansion over unstimulated cells and a minimum CFSE-low frequency of 0.002% (template counts) or 0.001% (read counts) were required for clones to be classified as alloreactive. A clone was considered mappable if detected in the sequenced pre-transplant spleen, lymph node, or MLR CFSE-low populations of the donor or recipient. The cumulative frequency of alloreactive clones was calculated as a percentage of all sequences, weighted by copy number. TCRdb limited this immuneACCESS table to in-frame rearrangements with V and J called. A share of clones is missing; checked studies link under half to unresolved V genes, and the rest is unexplained. The DNA gave D and trimming, while V, J and clone size come from that table. The sample table records under 75,000 clones; around nine tenths of these occur just once. The top ten clones comprise over 1.5% of the sample.

The research as a whole found: Conclusions were limited by the relatively low number and heterogeneity of intestinal transplant patients. GvH clones were found in recipient bone marrow, and some of the GvH clones appeared earlier in ileal mucosa or blood, which is consistent with an intestinal mucosal origin. Early after transplant, peak levels of circulating GvH clones were found to be associated with declines in HvG clones. In patients with donor T cell macrochimerism, the allografts had high GvH to HvG T cell clonal ratios.

To isolate intraepithelial and lamina propria lymphocytes from graft specimens, dithiothreitol, EDTA incubations and collagenase D digestion were used. Bulk TCR-beta sequencing was performed on serial intestinal graft biopsy specimens collected as late as 600 days after transplant. The sequencing here drew on ileum tissue, taken 357 days after transplant. The TCR comes from a human patient who received an intestinal transplant, so some T cells may come from the graft donor.

The DNA sequence is given as TGCGCCAGCAGCCAAGACAGGGGATCGTATGAAAAACTGTTTTTT. This codes for CASSQDRGSYEKLFF. The sequence is built from TRBV4-1 and TRBJ1-4; TRBD1 could be the D gene, as 6 bases match. V is clipped by 0 bases and J by 6 bases, and the sequence between their germline boundaries is 11 bases long. The germline V gene encodes CDR1 MGHRA and CDR2 YSYEKL. From the cysteine through the phenylalanine, the CDR3 covers 15 amino acids. This entry keeps only the CDR3 DNA: 45 bases, framed from base 1.